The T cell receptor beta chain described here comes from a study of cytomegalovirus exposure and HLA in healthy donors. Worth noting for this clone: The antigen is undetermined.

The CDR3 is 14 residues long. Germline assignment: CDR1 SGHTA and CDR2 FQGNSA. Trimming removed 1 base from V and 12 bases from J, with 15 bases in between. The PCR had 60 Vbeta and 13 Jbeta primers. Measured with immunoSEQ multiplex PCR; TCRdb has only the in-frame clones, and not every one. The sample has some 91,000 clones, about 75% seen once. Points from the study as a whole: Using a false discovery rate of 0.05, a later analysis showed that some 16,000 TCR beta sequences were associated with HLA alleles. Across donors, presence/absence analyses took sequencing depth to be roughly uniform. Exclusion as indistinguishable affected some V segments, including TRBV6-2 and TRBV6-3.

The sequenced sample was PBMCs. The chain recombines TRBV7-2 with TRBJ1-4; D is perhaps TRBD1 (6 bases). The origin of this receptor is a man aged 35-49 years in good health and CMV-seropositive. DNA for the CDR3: TGTGCCAGCAGCTTAGGAGGACAGCCTCGAGAACTGTTTTTT. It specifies CASSLGGQPRELFF.